This T cell receptor beta chain was identified in a study of cytomegalovirus exposure and HLA in healthy donors (dated by TCRdb to between 2016 and 2019). General notes on the study: In an earlier analysis of 550 to 750 of the donors, 276 Gb of sequence data and some 100 million unique TCR beta sequences from about 180 million T cells were reported. To predict cytomegalovirus infection status, the study brought together high-throughput TCR immunosequencing, statistical association of individual TCRs with disease status, and machine learning. Of the roughly 400 genotyped donors, roughly 80% fell in the genetic ancestry cluster associated with self-reported Caucasian donors. All discovery cohort repertoires had been generated using a single sequencing platform. The number of typed donors differed by locus: roughly 629-640 for A, B, C, DRB1 and DQB1; some 500 for DQA1; fewer than 610 for DPA1; and around 450 for DPB1. Besides the first cohort of roughly 660 subjects, a separate validation cohort made up of around 120 different subjects was used. Donor age, sex, ethnicity and CMV serostatus were collected together with the repertoire data. Across around 400 genotyped donors of the cohort, an average of roughly 230,000 unique TCR beta nucleotide sequences per donor were sequenced, and roughly 20% of those sequences were non-productive. A later analysis re-analyzed previously published TCR beta repertoires from 500 to 700 donors and added high-resolution HLA genotyping to study TCR occurrence patterns. An earlier analysis of approximately 500 of the donors applied high-throughput TCR beta sequencing to assess whether each TCR beta V gene segment acted as functional or pseudogenic. The later analysis used no new phenotypic data to find candidate immune exposures, relying instead on TCR beta sequences and their occurrence across donors. Class I and class II HLA loci were covered by the typing at four-digit resolution. Around 300 gigabases of sequencing data and roughly 90 million unique TCR sequences were included in an early release covering 550 to 650 HLA-typed donors. In a later genetic analysis, genome-wide SNP genotypes for about three fifths of the roughly 670 donors were used, and that subset was treated as a discovery cohort. About 5 DR-DQ haplotypes were handled as single units for association and clustering, since linkage in the cohort was strong. Using immunosequencing, the study profiled T cell repertoires from around 680 subjects and related those repertoires to cytomegalovirus serostatus. The study aimed to test whether signatures of past pathogen exposure could be identified by cataloging public T cell receptors.

General findings and caveats noted by the study authors: A further reported finding was that TCR beta sequences accurately predicted the HLA-A and HLA-B alleles for most subjects in the first cohort. For the cohort, immune exposure information was limited to CMV serostatus. Correlated functional status among segregating V segments might reflect linkage disequilibrium, but an unknown experimental factor could not be ruled out. In a later analysis, the rate of TCR association differed among HLA loci, with DRB1 alleles having the most associated TCRs and HLA-C alleles having the fewest. The cohort was sequenced for TCR beta chains only, and without alpha or paired-chain data the features that could be detected were limited. The study listed 150 to 200 TCR beta chains as associated with cytomegalovirus. Some IMGT-functional V segments, including TRBV6-2 and TRBV6-3, could not be told apart with the 87-base-pair reads, so those segments were excluded. Several of the top co-occurrence clusters appeared to be linked to parvovirus B19, influenza, CMV and Epstein-Barr virus, according to a later analysis. When HLA alleles, especially DR and DQ, strongly co-occurred, TCR associations were difficult to assign to individual alleles. According to a later genetic analysis, donors in an Asian-associated ancestry cluster had fewer N-insertions in productive TCRs than the approximately 650-donor mean. Most CMV-associated TCR beta chains appeared to be HLA-restricted in a later analysis, and the HLA associations seemed to be driven largely by CMV exposure. The presence/absence analyses assumed that sequencing depth was roughly uniform across donors, and that assumption may not be true. In an earlier analysis of around 600 of the donors, most TCR beta V segments appeared in productive rearrangements about 90% or about 30% of the time, broadly matching IMGT annotations. Because counts were too low, about 18 rarely observed V segments, including chromosome 9 orphons, were excluded from the earlier analysis of 587 of the donors. An association between a missense DCLRE1C variant and V-gene and J-gene trimming of TCR beta chains was found in a later genetic analysis and replicated in an independent cohort. In a later analysis, HLA-associated TCR beta chains showed more clonal expansion and lower generation probabilities than non-associated chains that were equally common. According to the authors, the approach could potentially be generalized to other disease states and immunological phenotypes. Cytomegalovirus status was reported to be diagnosed by the classifier with high specificity and sensitivity in both the original and validation cohorts. A cluster of highly shared sequence variants was judged likely to be a technical artifact of the sequencing pipeline. While some public TCRs were present in many individuals, most TCR sequences turned up only very rarely across donors. Specific HLA alleles were associated with 15,000 to 20,000 TCR beta sequences at a false discovery rate of 0.05 in a later analysis. Because HLA typing was missing for some donors at each locus, association tests included only the typed subset. A few of the identified cytomegalovirus-associated TCR beta chains were confirmed in vitro to be specific for cytomegalovirus antigens.

The germline V gene specifies MNHNS as CDR1 and SASEGT as CDR2. The CDR3 runs 13 residues from the cysteine to the phenylalanine. Here the CDR3 DNA is all that survives: 39 bases in frame from base 1. V is shortened by 7 bases, J by 5 bases, and the region joining them spans 15 bases. The cohort consisted of approximately 670 healthy bone marrow donors. All cohort members were sampled while nominally healthy, although unrecorded immune exposures were likely present. The donor was CMV seronegative and was included in the group of 352 seronegative cohort members. A peripheral blood sample was collected from each donor, and TCR beta sequencing was performed on peripheral blood mononuclear cells. Genomic DNA extraction from the blood cell samples was performed with the Qiagen DNeasy Blood Extraction Kit. This clone came up once. Its antigen is not yet known. No base quality information exists; no much larger clone differs at one position.

Receptors were amplified or captured by the immunoSEQ multiplex PCR assay. A mixture of 60 forward primers for TCR Vbeta segments and 13 reverse primers for TCR Jbeta segments was used in the multiplex PCR. The CDR3 region of rearranged TCR beta genes was amplified from genomic DNA by a multiplex PCR assay. The Illumina HiSeq System was used to sequence the amplified TCR beta libraries as 87-base-pair reads. On the study's bioinformatics: A later analysis counted about 80 million unique TCR beta chains across the 666 repertoires, and some 11 million of these chains were shared by at least two donors. Raw reads were error-corrected and collapsed into unique sequences with a nearest-neighbor algorithm that merged closely related sequences to remove PCR and sequencing errors. V, D and J gene segments were assigned by aligning CDR3 sequences to IMGT reference sequences. For a sequence to be retained, at least a six-nucleotide match to both a V gene segment and a J gene segment was required. Rearrangements were classified as productive when the CDR3 lacked stop codons and remained in frame with V and J, and all other rearrangements were classified as non-productive. Following IMGT convention, CDR3 was defined as the stretch from the second conserved V-encoded cysteine to the conserved J-encoded phenylalanine. In an earlier analysis of approximately 590 of the donors, sequences lacking an unambiguous match to a single V gene segment were excluded. An earlier analysis of just under 600 of the donors called V segments functional above 56.7% productive rearrangements and segregating when the between-donor standard deviation exceeded 5%. A statistical classification framework was built for diagnosing cytomegalovirus status from the catalog of TCR beta chain sequences. V and J gene assignment, in a later analysis, came from comparing TCR nucleotide sequences with IMGT/GENE-DB human TR gene sequences. In a later analysis, CDR3 sequences and most-parsimonious VDJ recombination scenarios were assigned using the TCRdist pipeline. In a later analysis, each TCR beta chain was defined by its CDR3 amino acid sequence together with its V-gene family, and reads lacking a unique V-gene family were excluded. To address suspected cross-contamination and a sequencing artifact, a later analysis removed 550 to 750 highly shared, low-generation-probability nucleotide sequences. For each public chain, a later analysis derived a clonal expansion index from normalized ranks of inferred template counts within each repertoire. In a later analysis, generation probabilities were computed using a VDJ recombination model fitted to out-of-frame rearrangements, and the results were checked against IGoR. In a later analysis, TCR-TCR, TCR-HLA and TCR-CMV co-occurrence was scored with hypergeometric tests, and a repertoire-size bias correction was applied to TCR pairs. To estimate false discovery rates, a later analysis permuted the HLA or CMV assignments 20 times. In a later analysis, co-occurring TCRs were grouped using DBSCAN, with TCRdist sequence similarity added in when clustering inside HLA-allele-positive subsets. Co-occurrence clustering excluded repertoires with fewer than 30,000 or more than 120,000 public chains, plus five with anomalous nucleotide sharing. TCRdb obtained this table from immuneACCESS and retained in-frame rearrangements with V and J assigned. These tables miss some clones; where compared with another copy, unresolved V genes account for less than half of the shortfall, and the remainder is unexplained. The V and J calls and clone size are taken from that table; D and trimming were inferred from the DNA. The sample table contains 180,000 or so clones; only one count was recorded for roughly 90% of them. The ten largest clones take up around 0.31% of the sample.

The sequence links TRBV6-1 to TRBJ2-7, with a tentative D gene TRBD2 over 5 matching bases. The receptor was derived from a woman in her 30s in good health and CMV-seronegative. The sample comprised PBMCs. The encoded CDR3 is CASTRTGMDEQYF. In nucleotides, the sequence is TGTGCCAGCACTCGGACTGGGATGGACGAGCAGTACTTC.